This TCR beta chain is from a study of radiotherapy plus CTLA-4 blockade in lung cancer (dated by TCRdb to 2017 to 2018). In terms of the full investigation: Among enrolled patients, under 20% had an objective response and 31% reached disease control. Paper-wide results and their limitations: After treatment with radiotherapy and ipilimumab, TCR clones that came from tumors expanded in the peripheral blood. The strongest predictors of response, as reported, were early dynamic changes in blood T cell clones along with a rise in serum interferon-beta after radiation.

The V and J ends are trimmed by 7 bases and 2 bases, leaving 13 bases between them. Taken from the germline V gene (reference sequence), the CDR1 and CDR2 loops are LNHDA and SQIVND. The CDR3 runs 14 residues from the cysteine to the phenylalanine. The read is trimmed to its CDR3 DNA, 42 bases read in frame from base 1. This clone was observed a handful of times. Its antigen target is currently unknown. The input lacks base qualities; no much larger clone sits a single base away. The study evaluated CTLA-4 blockade (ipilimumab) given together with focal radiation therapy in patients who had chemo-refractory metastatic non-small-cell lung cancer. Library generation was performed with the immunoSEQ multiplex PCR assay. The source is immuneACCESS, and TCRdb retained only in-frame sequences with V and J called. Part of the clones is not carried over; for the studies checked, unresolved V genes explain less than half of this, and the remainder is unexplained. For this sample the table gives roughly 77,000 clones, of which 70% to 80% were detected only once. The ten largest clones capture around 10% of the sample.

Sequencing was performed on peripheral blood, taken from a patient treated with radiotherapy plus ipilimumab. The V gene is TRBV19 and the J gene is TRBJ2-3; the D gene is perhaps TRBD2, from 5 matching bases. This sequence was found in a human donor with non-small cell lung cancer whose response to radiotherapy plus ipilimumab could not be evaluated. The CDR3 protein sequence reads: CASKRARDTDTQYF. At the DNA level, the sequence is TGTGCCAGTAAGAGGGCCCGGGACACAGATACGCAGTATTTT.